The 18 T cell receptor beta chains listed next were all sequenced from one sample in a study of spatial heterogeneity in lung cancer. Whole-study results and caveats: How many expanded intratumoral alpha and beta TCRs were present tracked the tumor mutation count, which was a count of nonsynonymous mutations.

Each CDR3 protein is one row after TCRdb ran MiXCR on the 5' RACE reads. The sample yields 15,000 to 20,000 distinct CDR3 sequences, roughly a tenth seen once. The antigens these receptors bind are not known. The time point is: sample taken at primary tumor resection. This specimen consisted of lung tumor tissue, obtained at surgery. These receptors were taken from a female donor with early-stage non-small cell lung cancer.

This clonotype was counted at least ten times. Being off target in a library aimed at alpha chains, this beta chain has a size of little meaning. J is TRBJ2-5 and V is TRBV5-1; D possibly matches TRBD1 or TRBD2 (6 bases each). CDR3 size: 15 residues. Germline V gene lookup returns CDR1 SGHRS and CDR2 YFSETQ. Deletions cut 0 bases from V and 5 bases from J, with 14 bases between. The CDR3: CASSLEGGSGETQYF. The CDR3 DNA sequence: TGCGCCAGCAGCTTGGAAGGGGGGTCCGGTGAGACCCAGTACTTC.

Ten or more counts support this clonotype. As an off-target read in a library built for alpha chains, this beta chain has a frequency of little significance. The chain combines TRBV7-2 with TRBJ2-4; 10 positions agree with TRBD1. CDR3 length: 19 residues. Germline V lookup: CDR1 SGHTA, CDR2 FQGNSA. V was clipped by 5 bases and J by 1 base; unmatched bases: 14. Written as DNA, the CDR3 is TGTGCCAGCAGCCCCGACCCCTCCGGACAGGGGGAGGCCAAAAACATTCAGTACTTC. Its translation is CASSPDPSGQGEAKNIQYF.

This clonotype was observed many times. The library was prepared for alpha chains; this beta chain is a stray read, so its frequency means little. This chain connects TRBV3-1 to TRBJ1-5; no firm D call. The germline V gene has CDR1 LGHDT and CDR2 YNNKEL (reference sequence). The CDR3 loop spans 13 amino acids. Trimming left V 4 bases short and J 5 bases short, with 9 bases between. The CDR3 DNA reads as TGTGCCAGCAGCCCGGTGGTGGATCAGCCCCAGCATTTT. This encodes CASSPVVDQPQHF.

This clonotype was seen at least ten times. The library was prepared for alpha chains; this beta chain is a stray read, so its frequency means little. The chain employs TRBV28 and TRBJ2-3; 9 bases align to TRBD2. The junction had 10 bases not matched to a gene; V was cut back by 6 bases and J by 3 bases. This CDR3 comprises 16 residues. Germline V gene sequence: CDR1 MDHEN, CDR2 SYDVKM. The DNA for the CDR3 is TGTGCCAGCAGCCGCCTCGGTAGCGGGGGTACAGATACGCAGTATTTT. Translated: CASSRLGSGGTDTQYF.

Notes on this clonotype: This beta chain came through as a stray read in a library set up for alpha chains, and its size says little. The CDR3 sequence is CASSLAPGSVNTEAFF. The CDR3 DNA follows: TGTGCCAGCAGCTTAGCACCGGGAAGCGTGAACACTGAAGCTTTCTTT. The chain joins TRBV7-9 to TRBJ1-1, with D unclear. This CDR3 has 16 residues. Germline-derived CDR1 and CDR2 are SEHNR and FQNEAQ (reference sequence). Trimming shortened V by 0 bases and J by 0 bases, and 11 bases separated the two germline ends.

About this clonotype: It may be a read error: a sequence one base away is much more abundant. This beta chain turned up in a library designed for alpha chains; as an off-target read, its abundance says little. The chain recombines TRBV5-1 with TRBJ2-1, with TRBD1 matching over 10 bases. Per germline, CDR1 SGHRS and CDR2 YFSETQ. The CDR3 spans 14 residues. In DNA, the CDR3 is TGCGCCAACAGCTCCGGACAGGGGGTCGGTGAGCAGTTCTTC. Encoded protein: CANSSGQGVGEQFF.

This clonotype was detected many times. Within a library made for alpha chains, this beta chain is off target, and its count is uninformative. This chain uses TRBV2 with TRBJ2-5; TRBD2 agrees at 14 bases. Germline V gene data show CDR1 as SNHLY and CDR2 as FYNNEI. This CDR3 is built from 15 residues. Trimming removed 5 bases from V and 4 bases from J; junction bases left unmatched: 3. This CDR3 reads CASSPTSGGAETQYF. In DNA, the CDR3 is TGTGCCAGCAGTCCGACTAGCGGGGGGGCAGAGACCCAGTACTTC.

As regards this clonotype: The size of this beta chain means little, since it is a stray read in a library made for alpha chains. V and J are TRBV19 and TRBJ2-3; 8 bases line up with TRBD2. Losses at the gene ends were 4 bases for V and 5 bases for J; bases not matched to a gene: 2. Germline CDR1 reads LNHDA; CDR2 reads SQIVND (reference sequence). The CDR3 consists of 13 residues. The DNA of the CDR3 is TGTGCCAGTAGTAAGACTAGCGAAGATACGCAGTATTTT. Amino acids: CASSKTSEDTQYF. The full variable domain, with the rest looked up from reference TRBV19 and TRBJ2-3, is DGGITQSPKYLFRKEGQNVTLSCEQNLNHDAMYWYRQDPGQGLRLIYYSQIVNDFQKGDIAEGYSVSREKKESFPLTVTSAQKNPTAFYLCASSKTSEDTQYFGPGTRLTVL.

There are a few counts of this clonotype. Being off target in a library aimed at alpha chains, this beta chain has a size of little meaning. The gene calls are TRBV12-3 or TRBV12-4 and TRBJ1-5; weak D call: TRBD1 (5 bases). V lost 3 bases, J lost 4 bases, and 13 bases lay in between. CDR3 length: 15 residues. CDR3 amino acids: CASSFGREGNQPQHF. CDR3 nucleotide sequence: TGTGCCAGCAGTTTTGGACGGGAGGGGAATCAGCCCCAGCATTTT.

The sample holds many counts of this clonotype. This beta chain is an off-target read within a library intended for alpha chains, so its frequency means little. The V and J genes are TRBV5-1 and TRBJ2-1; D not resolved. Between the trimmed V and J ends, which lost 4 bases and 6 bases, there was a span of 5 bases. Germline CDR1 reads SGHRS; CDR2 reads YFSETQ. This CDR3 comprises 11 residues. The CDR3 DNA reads TGCGCCAGCAGCCCCGGCAATGAGCAGTTCTTC. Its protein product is CASSPGNEQFF. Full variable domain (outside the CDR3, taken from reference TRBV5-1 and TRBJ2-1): KAGVTQTPRYLIKTRGQQVTLSCSPISGHRSVSWYQQTPGQGLQFLFEYFSETQRNKGNFPGRFSGRQFSNSRSEMNVSTLELGDSALYLCASSPGNEQFFGPGTRLTVL.

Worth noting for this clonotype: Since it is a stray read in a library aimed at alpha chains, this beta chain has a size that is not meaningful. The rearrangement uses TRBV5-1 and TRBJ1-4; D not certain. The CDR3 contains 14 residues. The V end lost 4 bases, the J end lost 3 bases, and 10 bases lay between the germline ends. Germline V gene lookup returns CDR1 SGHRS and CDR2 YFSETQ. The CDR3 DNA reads TGCGCCAGCAGCCTCAGTGGGGCTAATGAAAAACTGTTTTTT. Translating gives CASSLSGANEKLFF.

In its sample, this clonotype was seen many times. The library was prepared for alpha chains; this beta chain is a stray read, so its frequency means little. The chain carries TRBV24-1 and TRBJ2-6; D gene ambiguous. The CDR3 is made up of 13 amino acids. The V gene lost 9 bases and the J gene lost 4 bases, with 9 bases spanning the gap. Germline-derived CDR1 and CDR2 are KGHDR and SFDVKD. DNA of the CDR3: TGTGCCACCTCCCAGTCCGGGGCCAACGTCCTGACTTTC. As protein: CATSQSGANVLTF.

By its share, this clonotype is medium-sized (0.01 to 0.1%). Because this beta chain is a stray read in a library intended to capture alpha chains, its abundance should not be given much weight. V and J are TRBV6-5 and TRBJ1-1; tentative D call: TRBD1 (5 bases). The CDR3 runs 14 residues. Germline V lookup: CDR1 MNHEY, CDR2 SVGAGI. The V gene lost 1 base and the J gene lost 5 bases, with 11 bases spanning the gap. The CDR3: CASSYLGPKTEAFF. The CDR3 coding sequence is TGTGCCAGCAGTTACTTGGGGCCGAAGACTGAAGCTTTCTTT.

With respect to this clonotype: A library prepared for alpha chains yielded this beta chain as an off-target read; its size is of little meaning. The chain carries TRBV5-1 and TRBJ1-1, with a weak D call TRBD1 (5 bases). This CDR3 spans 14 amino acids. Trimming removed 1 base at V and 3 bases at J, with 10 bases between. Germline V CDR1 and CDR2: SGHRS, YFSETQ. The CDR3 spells CASSLWQGDTEAFF. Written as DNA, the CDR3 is TGCGCCAGCAGCTTGTGGCAGGGTGACACTGAAGCTTTCTTT. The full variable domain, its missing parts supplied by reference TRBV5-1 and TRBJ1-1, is KAGVTQTPRYLIKTRGQQVTLSCSPISGHRSVSWYQQTPGQGLQFLFEYFSETQRNKGNFPGRFSGRQFSNSRSEMNVSTLELGDSALYLCASSLWQGDTEAFFGQGTRLTVV.

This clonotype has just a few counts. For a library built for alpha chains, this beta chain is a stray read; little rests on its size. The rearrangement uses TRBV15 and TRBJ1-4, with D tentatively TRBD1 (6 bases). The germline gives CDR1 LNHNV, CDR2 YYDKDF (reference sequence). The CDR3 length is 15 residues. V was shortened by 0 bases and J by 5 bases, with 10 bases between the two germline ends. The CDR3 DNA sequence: TGTGCCACCAGCAGAGATATAACAGGGAATGAAAAACTGTTTTTT. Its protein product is CATSRDITGNEKLFF.

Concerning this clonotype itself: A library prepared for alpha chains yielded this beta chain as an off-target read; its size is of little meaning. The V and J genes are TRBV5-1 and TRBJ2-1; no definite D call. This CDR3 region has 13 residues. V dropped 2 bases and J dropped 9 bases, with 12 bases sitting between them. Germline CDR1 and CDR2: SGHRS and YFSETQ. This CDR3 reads CASSFGDVGEQFF. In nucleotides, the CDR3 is TGCGCCAGCAGCTTTGGGGATGTGGGTGAGCAGTTCTTC.

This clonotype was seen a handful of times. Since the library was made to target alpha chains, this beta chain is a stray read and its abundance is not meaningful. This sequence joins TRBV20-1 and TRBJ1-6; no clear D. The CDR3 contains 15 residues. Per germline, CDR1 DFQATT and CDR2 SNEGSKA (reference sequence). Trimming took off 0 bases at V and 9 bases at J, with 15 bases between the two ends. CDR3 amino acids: CSARDRRALSSPLHF. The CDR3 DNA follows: TGCAGTGCTAGAGATCGTAGGGCCCTTAGTTCACCCCTCCACTTT.

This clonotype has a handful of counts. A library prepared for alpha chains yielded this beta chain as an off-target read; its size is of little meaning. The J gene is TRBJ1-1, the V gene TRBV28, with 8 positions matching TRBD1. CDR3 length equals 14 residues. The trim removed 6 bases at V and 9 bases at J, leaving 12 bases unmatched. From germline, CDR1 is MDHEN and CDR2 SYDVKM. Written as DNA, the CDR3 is TGTGCCAGCAGGCCAGGGGGCCCCACGGCGAAAGCTTTCTTT. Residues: CASRPGGPTAKAFF.